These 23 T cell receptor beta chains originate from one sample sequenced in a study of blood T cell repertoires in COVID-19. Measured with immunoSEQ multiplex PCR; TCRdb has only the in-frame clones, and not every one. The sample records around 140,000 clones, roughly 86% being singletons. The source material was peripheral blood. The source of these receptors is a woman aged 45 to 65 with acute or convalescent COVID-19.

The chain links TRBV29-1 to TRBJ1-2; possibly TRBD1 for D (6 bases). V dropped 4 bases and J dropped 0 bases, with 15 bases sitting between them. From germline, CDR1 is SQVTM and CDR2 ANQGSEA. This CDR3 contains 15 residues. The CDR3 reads CSVVDRRKTNYGYTF. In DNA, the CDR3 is TGCAGCGTTGTCGACAGGCGCAAAACTAACTATGGCTACACCTTC.

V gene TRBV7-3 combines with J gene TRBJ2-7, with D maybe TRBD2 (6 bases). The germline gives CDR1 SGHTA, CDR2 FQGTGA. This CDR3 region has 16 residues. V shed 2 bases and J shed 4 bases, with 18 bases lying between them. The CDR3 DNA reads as TGTGCCAGCAGCTTAGATTCAGGCGGGACCCCTTACGAGCAGTACTTC. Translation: CASSLDSGGTPYEQYF.

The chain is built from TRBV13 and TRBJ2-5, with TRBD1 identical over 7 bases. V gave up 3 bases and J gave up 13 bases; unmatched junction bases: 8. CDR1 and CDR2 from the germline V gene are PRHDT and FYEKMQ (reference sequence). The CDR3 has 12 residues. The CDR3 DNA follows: TGTGCCAGCAGCTTCCAACAGGGGAAGGGGTACTTC. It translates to CASSFQQGKGYF.

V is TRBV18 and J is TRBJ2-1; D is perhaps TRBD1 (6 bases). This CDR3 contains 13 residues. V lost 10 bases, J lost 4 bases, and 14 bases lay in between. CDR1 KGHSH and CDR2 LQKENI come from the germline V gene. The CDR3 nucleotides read TGTGCCATGCTAACAGGGTTTTACAATGAGCAGTTCTTC. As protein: CAMLTGFYNEQFF.

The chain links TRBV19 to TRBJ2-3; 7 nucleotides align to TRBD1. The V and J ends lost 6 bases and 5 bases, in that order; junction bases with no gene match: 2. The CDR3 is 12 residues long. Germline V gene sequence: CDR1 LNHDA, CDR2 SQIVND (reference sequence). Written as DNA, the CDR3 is TGTGCCAGTAGGAGACAGGGAGATACGCAGTATTTT. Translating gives CASRRQGDTQYF.

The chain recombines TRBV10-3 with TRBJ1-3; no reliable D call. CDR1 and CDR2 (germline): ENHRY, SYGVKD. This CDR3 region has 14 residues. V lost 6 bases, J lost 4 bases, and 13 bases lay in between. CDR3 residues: CAIRPPVQGNTIYF. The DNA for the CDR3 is TGTGCCATCAGACCACCCGTACAGGGAAACACCATATATTTT.

CDR3 nucleotide sequence: TGTGCCAGCACTCAGGTTATGAACACTGAAGCTTTCTTT. Translation gives CASTQVMNTEAFF. The chain joins TRBV6-6 to TRBJ1-1; D is unclear. V dropped 7 bases and J dropped 0 bases, with 9 bases sitting between them. The germline CDR1 and CDR2 sequences are MNHNY and SVGAGI (reference sequence). The CDR3 sequence is 13 residues long.

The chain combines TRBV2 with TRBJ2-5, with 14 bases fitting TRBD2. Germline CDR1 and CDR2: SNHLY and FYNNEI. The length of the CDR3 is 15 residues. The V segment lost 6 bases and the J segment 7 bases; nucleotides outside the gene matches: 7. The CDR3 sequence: CASRPRLAGGATQYF. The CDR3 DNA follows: TGTGCCAGCAGGCCCAGACTAGCGGGAGGGGCGACCCAGTACTTC.

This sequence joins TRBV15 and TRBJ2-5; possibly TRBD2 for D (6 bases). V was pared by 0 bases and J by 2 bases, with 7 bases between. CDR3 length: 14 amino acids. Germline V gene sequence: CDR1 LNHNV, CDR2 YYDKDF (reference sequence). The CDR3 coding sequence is TGTGCCACCAGCAGAGAGGGGGGACAAGAGACCCAGTACTTC. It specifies CATSREGGQETQYF.

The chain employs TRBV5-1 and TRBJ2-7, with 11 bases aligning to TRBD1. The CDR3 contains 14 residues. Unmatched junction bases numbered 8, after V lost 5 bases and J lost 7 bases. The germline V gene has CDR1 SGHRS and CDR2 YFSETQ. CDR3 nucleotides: TGCGCCAGCAGACCGGGACAGGGGGATGGGGAGCAGTACTTC. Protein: CASRPGQGDGEQYF.

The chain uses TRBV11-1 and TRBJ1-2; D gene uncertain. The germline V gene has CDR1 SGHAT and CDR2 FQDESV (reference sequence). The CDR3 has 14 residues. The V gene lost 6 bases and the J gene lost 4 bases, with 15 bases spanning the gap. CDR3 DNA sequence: TGTGCCAGCAGTCAGTCCCGGGAGTTCTATGGCTACACCTTC. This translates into CASSQSREFYGYTF.

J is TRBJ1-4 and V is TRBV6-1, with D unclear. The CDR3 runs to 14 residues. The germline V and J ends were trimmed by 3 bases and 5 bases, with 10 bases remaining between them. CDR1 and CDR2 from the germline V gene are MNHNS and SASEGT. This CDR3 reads CASSEWQKNEKLFF. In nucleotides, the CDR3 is TGTGCCAGCAGTGAGTGGCAGAAAAATGAAAAACTGTTTTTT.

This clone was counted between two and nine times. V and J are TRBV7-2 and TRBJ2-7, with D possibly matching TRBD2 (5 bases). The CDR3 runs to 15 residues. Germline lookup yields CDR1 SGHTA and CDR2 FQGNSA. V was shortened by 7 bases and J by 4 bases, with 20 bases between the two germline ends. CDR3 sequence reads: CASTPAESLMYEQYF. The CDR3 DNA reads TGTGCCAGCACCCCAGCGGAATCCCTTATGTACGAGCAGTACTTC. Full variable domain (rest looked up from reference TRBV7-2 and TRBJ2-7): GAGVSQSPSNKVTEKGKDVELRCDPISGHTALYWYRQSLGQGLEFLIYFQGNSAPDKSGLPSDRFSAERTGGSVSTLTIQRTQQEDSAVYLCASTPAESLMYEQYFGPGTRLTVT.

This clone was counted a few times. CDR3 loop: CASSEEWPSRGTQYF. The CDR3 DNA sequence: TGTGCCAGCAGTGAAGAATGGCCTTCTCGGGGGACGCAGTATTTT. The V call is TRBV2, the J call TRBJ2-3; D may be TRBD2 (6 bases). V dropped 1 base and J dropped 9 bases, with 17 bases sitting between them. The germline gives CDR1 SNHLY, CDR2 FYNNEI. The CDR3 runs 15 residues.

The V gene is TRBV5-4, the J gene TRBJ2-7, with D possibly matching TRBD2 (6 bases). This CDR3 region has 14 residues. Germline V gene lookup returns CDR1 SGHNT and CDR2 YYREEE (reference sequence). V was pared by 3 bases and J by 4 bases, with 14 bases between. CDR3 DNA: TGTGCCAGCAGCTGGGGGTCTAGCGATTACGAGCAGTACTTC. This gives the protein CASSWGSSDYEQYF.

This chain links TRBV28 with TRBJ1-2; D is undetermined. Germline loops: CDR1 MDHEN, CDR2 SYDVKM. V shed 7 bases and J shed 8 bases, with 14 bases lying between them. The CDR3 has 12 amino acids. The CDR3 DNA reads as TGTGCCAGCACCGGAACGGGGAGCGGCTACACCTTC. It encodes CASTGTGSGYTF.

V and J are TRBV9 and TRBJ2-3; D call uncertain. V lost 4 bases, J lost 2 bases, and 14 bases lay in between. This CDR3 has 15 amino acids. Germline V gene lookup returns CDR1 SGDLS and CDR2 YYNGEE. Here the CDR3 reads CASSPGWAVTDTQYF. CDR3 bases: TGTGCCAGCAGCCCTGGGTGGGCCGTCACAGATACGCAGTATTTT.

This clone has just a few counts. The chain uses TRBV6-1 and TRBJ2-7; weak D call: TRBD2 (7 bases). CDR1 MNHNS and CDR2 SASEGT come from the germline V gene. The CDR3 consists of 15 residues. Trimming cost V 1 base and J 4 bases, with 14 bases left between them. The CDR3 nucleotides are TGTGCCAGCAGTGAAGTAGGGGGGGCTGGGTACGAGCAGTACTTC. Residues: CASSEVGGAGYEQYF.

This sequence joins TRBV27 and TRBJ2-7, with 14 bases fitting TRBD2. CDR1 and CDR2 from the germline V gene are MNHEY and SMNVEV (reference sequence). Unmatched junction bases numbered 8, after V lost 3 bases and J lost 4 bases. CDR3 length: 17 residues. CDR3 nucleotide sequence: TGTGCCAGCAGTTTTACCCGACTAGCGGGAGGGACATACGAGCAGTACTTC. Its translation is CASSFTRLAGGTYEQYF.

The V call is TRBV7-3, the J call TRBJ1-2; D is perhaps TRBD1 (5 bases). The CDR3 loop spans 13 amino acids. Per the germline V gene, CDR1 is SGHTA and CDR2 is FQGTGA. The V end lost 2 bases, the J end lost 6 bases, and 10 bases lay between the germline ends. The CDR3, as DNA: TGTGCCAGCAGCTTATACCCGGGGGATGGCTACACCTTC. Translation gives CASSLYPGDGYTF.

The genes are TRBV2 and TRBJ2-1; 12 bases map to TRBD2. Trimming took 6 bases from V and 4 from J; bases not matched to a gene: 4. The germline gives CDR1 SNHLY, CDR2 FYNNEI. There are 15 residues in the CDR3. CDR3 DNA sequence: TGTGCCAGCAGAACGGGGACTAGCGGGTACAATGAGCAGTTCTTC. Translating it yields CASRTGTSGYNEQFF.

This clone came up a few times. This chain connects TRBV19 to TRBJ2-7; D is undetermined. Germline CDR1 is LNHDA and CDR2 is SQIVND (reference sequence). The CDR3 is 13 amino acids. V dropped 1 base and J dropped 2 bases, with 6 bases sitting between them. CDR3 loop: CASSIGVTYEQYF. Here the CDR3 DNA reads TGTGCCAGTAGTATAGGCGTTACCTACGAGCAGTACTTC.

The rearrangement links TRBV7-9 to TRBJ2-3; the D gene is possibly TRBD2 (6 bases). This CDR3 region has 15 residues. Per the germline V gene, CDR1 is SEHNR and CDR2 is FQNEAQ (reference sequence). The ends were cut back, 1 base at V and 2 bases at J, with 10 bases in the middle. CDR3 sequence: CASSLGGGTTDTQYF. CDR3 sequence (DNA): TGTGCCAGCAGCTTAGGGGGCGGGACCACAGATACGCAGTATTTT. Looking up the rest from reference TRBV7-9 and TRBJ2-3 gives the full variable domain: DTGVSQNPRHKITKRGQNVTFRCDPISEHNRLYWYRQTLGQGPEFLTYFQNEAQLEKSRLLSDRFSAERPKGSFSTLEIQRTEQGDSAMYLCASSLGGGTTDTQYFGPGTRLTVL.